This TCR beta chain was identified in a study of control samples from healthy donors and cancer patients. This clone showed up just a few times. V was cut by 4 bases and J by 3 bases, with 10 bases left in between. Germline CDR1 SGDLS, CDR2 YYNGEE. CDR3 length: 13 amino acids. Profiled with immunoSEQ multiplex PCR; TCRdb holds only in-frame clones, not every one. This sample has under 450,000 clones, with 80% to 95% found just once. This chain uses TRBV9 with TRBJ1-2; D is unresolved. Material for sequencing was PBMCs. The sequence derives from a man aged 35-49 years with head and neck cancer. As DNA, the CDR3 is TGTGCCAGCAGCTCCACCGGATACTATGGCTACACCTTC. Amino acid sequence: CASSSTGYYGYTF.